This T cell receptor beta chain appears in the sequencing data of a study of response to subunit inactivated influenza vaccine. From the RT-PCR reads, TCRdb called clonotypes with MiXCR, one entry per CDR3 protein. The sample holds some 200,000 distinct CDR3 sequences; about 12% are singletons and the top ten take 29%. Germline assignment: CDR1 SEHNR and CDR2 FQNEAQ (reference sequence). The CDR3 has 16 residues. J gave up 2 bases and V 5 bases, and 12 bases lay outside the gene matches. This sample was also put to use in a study of T cells expressing NK-cell markers. In that study: UMIs were included in TCR beta cDNA generated by 5'RACE template switching.

The chain employs TRBV7-9 and TRBJ2-7; 7 bases are shared with TRBD1. The sequenced sample was CD8+ T cells sorted from PBMCs, obtained roughly 12 days after vaccination. The sequence derives from a man between 45 and 60 years old who received an inactivated influenza vaccine. The CDR3 nucleotides are TGTGCCAGCAGCCCCGAGGTGGACAGGTTCCCCTACGAGCAGTACTTC. Amino acid sequence: CASSPEVDRFPYEQYF.